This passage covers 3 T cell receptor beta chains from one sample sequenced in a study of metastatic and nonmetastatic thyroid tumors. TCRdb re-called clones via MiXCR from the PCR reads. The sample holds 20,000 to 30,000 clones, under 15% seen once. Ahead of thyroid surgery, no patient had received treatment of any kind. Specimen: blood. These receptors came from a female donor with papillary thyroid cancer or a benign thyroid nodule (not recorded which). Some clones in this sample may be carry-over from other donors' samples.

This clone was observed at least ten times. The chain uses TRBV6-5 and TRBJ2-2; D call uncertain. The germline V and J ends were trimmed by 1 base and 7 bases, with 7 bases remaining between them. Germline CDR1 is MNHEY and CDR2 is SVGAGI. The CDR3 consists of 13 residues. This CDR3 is CASSYYAGGELFF. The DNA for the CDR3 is TGTGCCAGCAGTTACTATGCCGGCGGGGAGCTGTTTTTT.

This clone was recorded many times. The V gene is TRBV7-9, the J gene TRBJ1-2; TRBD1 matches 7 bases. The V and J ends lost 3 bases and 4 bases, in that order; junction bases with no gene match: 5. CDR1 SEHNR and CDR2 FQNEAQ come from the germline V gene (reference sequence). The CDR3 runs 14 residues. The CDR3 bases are TGTGCCAGCAGCTTTGCAGGGGGTAGCTATGGCTACACCTTC. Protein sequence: CASSFAGGSYGYTF.

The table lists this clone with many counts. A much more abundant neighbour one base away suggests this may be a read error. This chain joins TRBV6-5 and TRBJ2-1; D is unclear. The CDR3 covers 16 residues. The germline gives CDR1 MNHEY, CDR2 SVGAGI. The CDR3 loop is CVSSFPLYRTNNEQFF. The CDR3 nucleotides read TGTGTCAGCAGTTTCCCCCTGTACCGGACGAACAATGAGCAGTTCTTC.